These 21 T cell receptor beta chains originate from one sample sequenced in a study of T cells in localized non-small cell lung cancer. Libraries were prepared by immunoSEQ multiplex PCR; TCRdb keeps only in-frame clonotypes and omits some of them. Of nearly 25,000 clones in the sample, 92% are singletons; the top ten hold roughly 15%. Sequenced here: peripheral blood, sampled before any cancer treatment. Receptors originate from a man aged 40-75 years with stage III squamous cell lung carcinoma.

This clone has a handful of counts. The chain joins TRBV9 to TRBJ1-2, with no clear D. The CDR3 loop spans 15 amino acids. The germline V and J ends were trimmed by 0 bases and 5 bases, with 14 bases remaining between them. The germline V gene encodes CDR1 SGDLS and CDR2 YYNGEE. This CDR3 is CASSVGGGSWYGYTF. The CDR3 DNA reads TGTGCCAGCAGCGTAGGTGGCGGCTCTTGGTATGGCTACACCTTC.

The CDR3 loop reads CASSFISTDTQYF. CDR3 DNA: TGTGCCAGCAGTTTTATAAGCACAGATACGCAGTATTTT. The chain uses TRBV28 and TRBJ2-3; unclear D gene. The germline V gene has CDR1 MDHEN and CDR2 SYDVKM. Deletions cut 3 bases from V and 0 bases from J, with 4 bases between. The CDR3 totals 13 residues. Full variable domain (missing parts from reference TRBV28 and TRBJ2-3): DVKVTQSSRYLVKRTGEKVFLECVQDMDHENMFWYRQDPGLGLRLIYFSYDVKMKEKGDIPEGYSVSREKKERFSLILESASTNQTSMYLCASSFISTDTQYFGPGTRLTVL.

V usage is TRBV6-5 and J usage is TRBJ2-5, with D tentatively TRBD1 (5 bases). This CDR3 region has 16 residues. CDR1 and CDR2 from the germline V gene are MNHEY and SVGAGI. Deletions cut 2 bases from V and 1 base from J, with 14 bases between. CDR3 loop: CASSYARGFGQETQYF. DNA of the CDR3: TGTGCCAGCAGTTACGCTAGGGGTTTCGGCCAAGAGACCCAGTACTTC.

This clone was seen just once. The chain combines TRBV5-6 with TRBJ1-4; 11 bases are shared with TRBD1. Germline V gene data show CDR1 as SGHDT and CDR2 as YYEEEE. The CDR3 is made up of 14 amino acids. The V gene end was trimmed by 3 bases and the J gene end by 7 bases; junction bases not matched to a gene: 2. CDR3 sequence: CASSSDRGREKLFF. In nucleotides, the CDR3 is TGTGCCAGCAGCTCGGACAGGGGGCGTGAAAAACTGTTTTTT.

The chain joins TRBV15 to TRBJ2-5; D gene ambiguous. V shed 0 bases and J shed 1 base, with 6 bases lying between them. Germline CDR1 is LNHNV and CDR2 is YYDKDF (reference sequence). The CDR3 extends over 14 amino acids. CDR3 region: CATSRDGIQETQYF. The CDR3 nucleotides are TGTGCCACCAGCAGAGACGGCATCCAAGAGACCCAGTACTTC.

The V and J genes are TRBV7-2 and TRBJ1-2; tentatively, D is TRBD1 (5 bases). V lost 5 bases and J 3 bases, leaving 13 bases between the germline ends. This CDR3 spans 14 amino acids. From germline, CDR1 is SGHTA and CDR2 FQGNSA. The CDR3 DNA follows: TGTGCCAGCAGCCCGCAGGGTGGCGACTATGGCTACACCTTC. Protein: CASSPQGGDYGYTF.

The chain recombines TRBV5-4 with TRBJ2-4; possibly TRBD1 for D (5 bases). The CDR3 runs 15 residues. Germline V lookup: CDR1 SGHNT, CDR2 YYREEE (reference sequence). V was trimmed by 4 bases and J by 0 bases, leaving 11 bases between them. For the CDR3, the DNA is TGTGCCAGCAGCCCGGACACACTAGCCAAAAACATTCAGTACTTC. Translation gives CASSPDTLAKNIQYF.

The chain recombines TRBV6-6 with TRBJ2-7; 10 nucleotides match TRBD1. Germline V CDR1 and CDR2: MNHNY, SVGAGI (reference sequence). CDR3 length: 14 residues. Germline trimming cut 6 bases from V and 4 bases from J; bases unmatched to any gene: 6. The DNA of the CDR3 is TGTGCCAGCAGCCAGGACAGGGGGGGGTACGAGCAGTACTTC. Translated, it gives CASSQDRGGYEQYF.

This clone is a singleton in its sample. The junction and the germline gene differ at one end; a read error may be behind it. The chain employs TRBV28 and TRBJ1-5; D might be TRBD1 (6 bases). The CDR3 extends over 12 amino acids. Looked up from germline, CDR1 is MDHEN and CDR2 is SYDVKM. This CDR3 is CASSLLGQGWDF. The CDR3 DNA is TGTGCCAGCAGTTTATTAGGGCAGGGGTGGGATTTT.

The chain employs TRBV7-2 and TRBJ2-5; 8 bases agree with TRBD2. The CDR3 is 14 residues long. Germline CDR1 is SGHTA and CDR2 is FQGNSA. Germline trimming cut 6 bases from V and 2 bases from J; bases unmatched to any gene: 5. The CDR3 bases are TGTGCCAGCAGTCAAGCGGGGGTACAAGAGACCCAGTACTTC. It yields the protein CASSQAGVQETQYF.

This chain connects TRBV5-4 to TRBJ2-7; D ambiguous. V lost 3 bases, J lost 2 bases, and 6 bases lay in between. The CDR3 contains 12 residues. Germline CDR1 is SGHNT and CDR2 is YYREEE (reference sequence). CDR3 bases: TGTGCCAGCAGCTCAAGCACCTACGAGCAGTACTTC. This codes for CASSSSTYEQYF.

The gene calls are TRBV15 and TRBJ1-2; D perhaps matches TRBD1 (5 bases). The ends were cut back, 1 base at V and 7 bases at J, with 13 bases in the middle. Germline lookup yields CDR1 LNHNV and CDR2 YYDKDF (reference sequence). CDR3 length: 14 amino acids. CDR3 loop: CATSRGGQDRGYTF. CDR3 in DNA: TGTGCCACCAGCAGAGGGGGCCAGGATCGTGGCTACACCTTC. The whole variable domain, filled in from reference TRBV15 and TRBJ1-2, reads DAMVIQNPRYQVTQFGKPVTLSCSQTLNHNVMYWYQQKSSQAPKLLFHYYDKDFNNEADTPDNFQSRRPNTSFCFLDIRSPGLGDTAMYLCATSRGGQDRGYTFGSGTRLTVV.

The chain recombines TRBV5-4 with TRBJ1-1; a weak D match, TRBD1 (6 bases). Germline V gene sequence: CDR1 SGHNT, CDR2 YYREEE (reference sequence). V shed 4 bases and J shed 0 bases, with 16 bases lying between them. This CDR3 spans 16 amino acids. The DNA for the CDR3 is TGTGCCAGCAGCCCTGGGGGGGCCTCCTTGAACACTGAAGCTTTCTTT. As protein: CASSPGGASLNTEAFF. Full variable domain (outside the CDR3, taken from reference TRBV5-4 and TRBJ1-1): ETGVTQSPTHLIKTRGQQVTLRCSSQSGHNTVSWYQQALGQGPQFIFQYYREEENGRGNFPPRFSGLQFPNYSSELNVNALELDDSALYLCASSPGGASLNTEAFFGQGTRLTVV.

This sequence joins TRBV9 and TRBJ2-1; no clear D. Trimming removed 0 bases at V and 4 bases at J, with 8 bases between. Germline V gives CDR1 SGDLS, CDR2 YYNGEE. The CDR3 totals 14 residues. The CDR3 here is CASSVESSYNEQFF. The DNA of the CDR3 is TGTGCCAGCAGCGTAGAGTCATCGTACAATGAGCAGTTCTTC.

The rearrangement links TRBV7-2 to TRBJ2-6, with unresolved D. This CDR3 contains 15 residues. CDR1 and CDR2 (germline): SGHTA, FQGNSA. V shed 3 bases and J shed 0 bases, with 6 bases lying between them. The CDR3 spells CASSFQFSGANVLTF. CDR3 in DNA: TGTGCCAGCAGCTTTCAATTCTCTGGGGCCAACGTCCTGACTTTC.

This CDR3 reads CASSGSRGASYEQYF. CDR3 nucleotides: TGTGCCAGCAGTGGGTCGAGGGGCGCGAGCTACGAGCAGTACTTC. This chain links TRBV6-1 with TRBJ2-7; D might be TRBD1 or TRBD2, each matching 5 bases. Between the trimmed V and J ends, which lost 4 bases and 3 bases, there was a span of 16 bases. The germline gives CDR1 MNHNS, CDR2 SASEGT. The length of the CDR3 is 15 residues.

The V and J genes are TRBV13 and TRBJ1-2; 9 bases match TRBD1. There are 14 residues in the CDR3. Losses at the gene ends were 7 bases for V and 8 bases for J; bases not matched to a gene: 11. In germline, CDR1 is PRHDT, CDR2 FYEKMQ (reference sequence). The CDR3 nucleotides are TGTGCCAGCACCACCCGGACAGGGGCTTGGGGCTACACCTTC. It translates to CASTTRTGAWGYTF.

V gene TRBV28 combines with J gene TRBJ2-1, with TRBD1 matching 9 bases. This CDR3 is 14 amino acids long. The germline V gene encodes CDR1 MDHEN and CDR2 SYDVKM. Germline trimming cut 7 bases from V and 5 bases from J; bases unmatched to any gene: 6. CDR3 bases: TGTGCCAGCAACCTCGGGACAGGGAACAATGAGCAGTTCTTC. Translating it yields CASNLGTGNNEQFF.

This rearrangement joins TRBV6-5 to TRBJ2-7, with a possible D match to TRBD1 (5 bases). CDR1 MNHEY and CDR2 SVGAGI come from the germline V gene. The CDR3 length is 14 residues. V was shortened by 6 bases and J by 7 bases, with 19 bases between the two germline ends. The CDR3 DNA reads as TGTGCCAGCAGCACTAACCAGGGTTTGTCTGAGCAGTACTTC. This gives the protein CASSTNQGLSEQYF.

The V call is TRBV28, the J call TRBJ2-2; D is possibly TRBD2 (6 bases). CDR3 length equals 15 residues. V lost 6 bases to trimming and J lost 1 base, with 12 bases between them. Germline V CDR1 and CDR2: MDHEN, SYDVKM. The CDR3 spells CASRYRRGNTGELFF. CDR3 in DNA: TGTGCCAGCAGATATCGGCGGGGGAACACCGGGGAGCTGTTTTTT.

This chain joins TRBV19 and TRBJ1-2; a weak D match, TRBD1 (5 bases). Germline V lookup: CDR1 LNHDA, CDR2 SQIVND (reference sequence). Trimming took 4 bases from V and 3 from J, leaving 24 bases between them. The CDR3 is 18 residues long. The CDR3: CASSKRGYGEQAYYGYTF. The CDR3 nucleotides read TGTGCCAGTAGTAAACGGGGCTACGGTGAGCAGGCATACTATGGCTACACCTTC.